The 9 T cell receptor beta chains in this list originate from one sample, sequenced in a study of control samples from healthy donors and cancer patients. TCRdb keeps only in-frame clones here, not all; method: immunoSEQ multiplex PCR. This table has fewer than 200,000 clones, more than 90% appearing once. What was sequenced was blood. Receptors originate from a man aged 25-45 years in good health.

The rearrangement links TRBV28 to TRBJ1-5; no clear D gene. V lost 2 bases and J 5 bases, leaving 10 bases between the germline ends. This CDR3 spans 14 amino acids. CDR1 is MDHEN, CDR2 SYDVKM, per germline. The CDR3 spells CASSLRQAYQPQHF. CDR3 sequence (DNA): TGTGCCAGCAGTTTACGGCAGGCTTATCAGCCCCAGCATTTT.

The chain employs TRBV19 and TRBJ1-5; D is unresolved. V lost 8 bases to trimming and J lost 7 bases, with 12 bases between them. Germline loops: CDR1 LNHDA, CDR2 SQIVND (reference sequence). There are 12 residues in the CDR3. DNA of the CDR3: TGTGCCAGTGGTCGGTTCGAGCAGCCCCAGCATTTT. Residues: CASGRFEQPQHF.

The chain joins TRBV20-1 to TRBJ2-2; D not resolved. The V gene lost 2 bases and the J gene lost 5 bases, with 3 bases spanning the gap. In germline, CDR1 is DFQATT, CDR2 SNEGSKA (reference sequence). The CDR3 runs 11 residues. CDR3 DNA: TGCAGTGCTAGATCAACCGGGGAGCTGTTTTTT. Translation: CSARSTGELFF.

This rearrangement joins TRBV12-5 to TRBJ1-2, with 10 bases that match TRBD1. CDR3 size: 13 residues. V trimming: 6 bases; J trimming: 8 bases; junction bases outside the gene matches: 6. Germline V gene lookup returns CDR1 LGHNT and CDR2 FRNRAP. This CDR3 is CASGGDRGRGYTF. CDR3 DNA: TGTGCTAGTGGGGGGGACAGGGGCCGAGGCTACACCTTC.

V gene TRBV6-2 or TRBV6-3 combines with J gene TRBJ1-2, with TRBD1 matching over 8 bases. CDR3 length: 15 residues. Germline V lookup: CDR1 MNHEY, CDR2 SVGEGT. The V and J ends lost 6 bases and 4 bases, in that order; junction bases with no gene match: 10. This CDR3 is CASSPQGAGGYGYTF. The CDR3 DNA follows: TGTGCCAGCAGCCCTCAGGGGGCTGGGGGCTATGGCTACACCTTC.

This clone was picked up one time. This chain connects TRBV6-5 to TRBJ2-7; D gene uncertain. With 0 bases removed from V and 6 bases from J, the gap between germline ends came to 15 bases. The germline V gene encodes CDR1 MNHEY and CDR2 SVGAGI. CDR3 length: 15 residues. CDR3 nucleotides: TGTGCCAGCAGTTACTCTAGTGGCGGCGGCCTCGAGCAGTACTTC. Protein: CASSYSSGGGLEQYF.

In nucleotides, the CDR3 is TGTGCCAGCAGCTCCGGGGGGGGATTAAGGGATCAGCCCCAGCATTTT. This translates into CASSSGGGLRDQPQHF. This chain connects TRBV5-4 to TRBJ1-5; D is perhaps TRBD1 (5 bases). V was pared by 3 bases and J by 5 bases, with 18 bases between. The CDR3 is 16 amino acids. Looked up from germline, CDR1 is SGHNT and CDR2 is YYREEE (reference sequence).

The rearrangement uses TRBV19 and TRBJ1-4; D unresolved. V was clipped by 4 bases and J by 8 bases, with 17 bases between them. Germline-derived CDR1 and CDR2 are LNHDA and SQIVND (reference sequence). The CDR3 extends over 15 amino acids. The CDR3 nucleotides are TGTGCCAGTAGTAACCCCACATGGTTGTACGAAAAACTGTTTTTT. Amino acid sequence: CASSNPTWLYEKLFF.

J is TRBJ2-6 and V is TRBV24-1, with 8 bases matching TRBD2. After removal of 4 bases from V and 2 bases from J, the junction contained 12 bases not matched to a gene. This CDR3 has 19 residues. Germline V gene lookup returns CDR1 KGHDR and CDR2 SFDVKD. CDR3 residues: CATSDTSGKSPPGANVLTF. The CDR3 coding sequence is TGTGCCACCAGTGACACTAGCGGCAAATCCCCGCCTGGGGCCAACGTCCTGACTTTC.